The clone carrying this T cell receptor beta chain came up once. This CDR3 is 15 amino acids long. CDR1 and CDR2 from the germline V gene are KGHSH and LQKENI. Trimming removed 0 bases at V and 3 bases at J, with 11 bases between. Only in-frame clones appear in the TCRdb table, and some are missing; sequencing was by immunoSEQ multiplex PCR. Altogether tens of thousands of clones are present, roughly nine tenths being singletons, with the ten largest covering roughly 14%. The data derive from a study of PD-L1 blockade in urothelial cancer. About the study: Atezolizumab therapy began for patients in about 2014, dosed at 1,200 mg intravenously every 3 weeks. Each patient had 0 to 3 earlier chemotherapy regimens.

Time point here: pretreatment peripheral blood. The source was PBMCs, collected around atezolizumab (anti-PD-L1) treatment. The chain combines TRBV18 with TRBJ2-5, with a possible D match to TRBD1 (7 bases). This clonotype originated in a woman aged 60-70 years with urothelial cancer. The CDR3 loop is CASSPPGRGEETQYF. DNA for the CDR3: TGTGCCAGCTCACCACCGGGCAGGGGGGAAGAGACCCAGTACTTC.